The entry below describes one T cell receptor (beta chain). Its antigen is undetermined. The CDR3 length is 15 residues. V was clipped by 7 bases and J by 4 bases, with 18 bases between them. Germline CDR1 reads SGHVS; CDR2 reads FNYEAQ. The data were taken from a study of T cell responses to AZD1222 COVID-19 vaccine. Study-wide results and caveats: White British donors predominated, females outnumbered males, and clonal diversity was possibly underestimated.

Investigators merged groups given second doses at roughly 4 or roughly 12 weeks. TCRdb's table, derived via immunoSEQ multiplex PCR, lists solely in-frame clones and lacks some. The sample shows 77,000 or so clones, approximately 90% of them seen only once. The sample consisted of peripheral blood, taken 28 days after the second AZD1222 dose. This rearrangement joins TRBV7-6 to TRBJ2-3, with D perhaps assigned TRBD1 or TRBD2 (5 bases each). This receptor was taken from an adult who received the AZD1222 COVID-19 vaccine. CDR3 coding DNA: TGTGCCAGCACCAACCGAAGGGACCGGCCAGATACGCAGTATTTT. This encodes CASTNRRDRPDTQYF. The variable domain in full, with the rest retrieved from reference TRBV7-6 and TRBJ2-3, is GAGVSQSPRYKVTKRGQDVALRCDPISGHVSLYWYRQALGQGPEFLTYFNYEAQQDKSGLPNDRFSAERPEGSISTLTIQRTEQRDSAMYRCASTNRRDRPDTQYFGPGTRLTVL.